The clone carrying this T cell receptor (beta chain) was recorded many times. Its antigen is not identified. The data belong to a study of blood T cells in healthy people across ages. CDR3 length equals 16 residues. V was trimmed by 0 bases and J by 4 bases, leaving 15 bases between them. Germline V gives CDR1 SGHDT, CDR2 YYEEEE. The people who gave samples were healthy Caucasians from Russia, aged roughly 6 to 100. Together with a sample-barcoded 5' primer, a J-beta primer mix was included in a second PCR lasting about 6 to 11 cycles. TCRdb itself ran the 5' RACE reads through MiXCR, one entry per CDR3 protein. The table has some 760,000 distinct CDR3 sequences, around 25% seen once; the top ten hold more than 8.5%. General study points: The recorded TCR beta diversity per million T cells decreased in a roughly linear manner with age. Estimated diversity that came from one million T cells was considered an underestimate.

This same sample was also taken into another study, of T cells of mothers and their children. That paper adds: Each mother gave over 8 million TCR beta CDR3 reads; each child, about 3 million.

This chain connects TRBV5-6 to TRBJ2-3, with D tentatively TRBD2 (5 bases). The TCR originated in a boy aged 5-17 years in good health. The specimen was blood. The CDR3 sequence is CASSLGSGYGADTQYF. CDR3 DNA sequence: TGTGCCAGCAGCTTGGGATCAGGCTACGGGGCAGATACGCAGTATTTT.